Below are 21 T cell receptor beta chains sequenced from a single sample in a study of control samples from healthy donors and cancer patients (dated by TCRdb to between 2020 and 2021). Receptor amplification or capture employed the immunoSEQ multiplex PCR assay. TCRdb re-hosts the immuneACCESS table, in-frame sequences only. Its copies lack some clones; in the studies checked, an unresolved V gene accounts for under half of them, and the cause for the rest is not known. The sample table records some 67,000 clones; 85% to 90% of these occur just once. In total, the top ten clones hold under 20% of the sample. Sequencing input: PBMCs. The receptors come from a man aged 60 to 75 with lung cancer.

This chain links TRBV6-4 with TRBJ1-6, with 9 bases identical to TRBD1. CDR1 and CDR2 from the germline V gene are MRHNA and SNTAGT. The CDR3 length is 19 residues. V trimming: 2 bases; J trimming: 0 bases; junction bases outside the gene matches: 8. CDR3 DNA: TGTGCCAGCAGTGACAACAGGGGGCGGGCAAGCTCCTATAATTCACCCCTCCACTTT. Its protein product is CASSDNRGRASSYNSPLHF.

The chain couples TRBV29-1 to TRBJ1-1; the D gene is possibly TRBD1 (5 bases). The germline CDR1 and CDR2 sequences are SQVTM and ANQGSEA. V shed 2 bases and J shed 1 base, with 11 bases lying between them. The CDR3 covers 14 residues. The CDR3 sequence: CSVETSQGNTEAFF. For the CDR3, the DNA is TGCAGCGTTGAAACCTCCCAGGGGAACACTGAAGCTTTCTTT.

The V call is TRBV5-6, the J call TRBJ2-3; 7 bases fit TRBD1. The CDR3 is 16 residues long. From germline, CDR1 is SGHDT and CDR2 YYEEEE. V lost 0 bases, J lost 1 base, and 5 bases stayed unmatched. In DNA, the CDR3 is TGTGCCAGCAGCTTGGCAAGCCAGGGGGGCACAGATACGCAGTATTTT. Its translation: CASSLASQGGTDTQYF.

This chain connects TRBV9 to TRBJ2-7; D is uncertain. V was trimmed by 0 bases and J by 0 bases, leaving 4 bases between them. The CDR3 consists of 13 residues. Germline CDR1 is SGDLS and CDR2 is YYNGEE. CDR3 region: CASSVGLSYEQYF. CDR3 DNA sequence: TGTGCCAGCAGCGTAGGCCTCTCCTACGAGCAGTACTTC.

This sequence joins TRBV20-1 and TRBJ2-2; D may be TRBD1 (6 bases). In germline, CDR1 is DFQATT, CDR2 SNEGSKA (reference sequence). V dropped 3 bases and J dropped 6 bases, with 17 bases sitting between them. The CDR3 runs 15 residues. CDR3 in amino acids: CSASVRQGNAGELFF. In DNA form, the CDR3 reads TGCAGTGCTAGTGTCAGGCAGGGGAATGCCGGGGAGCTGTTTTTT.

DNA for the CDR3: TGTGCCAGCAGTACCGTAGGGGCTCGGAATGGCTACACCTTC. The encoded protein is CASSTVGARNGYTF. V gene TRBV6-5 combines with J gene TRBJ1-2; possible D gene TRBD1, 5 bases. CDR1 and CDR2 from the germline V gene are MNHEY and SVGAGI. CDR3 length: 14 amino acids. V dropped 5 bases and J dropped 6 bases, with 16 bases sitting between them.

The V and J genes are TRBV7-9 and TRBJ1-4; unclear D gene. Trimming removed 4 bases from V and 3 bases from J, with 9 bases in between. CDR3 length equals 14 residues. The germline V gene has CDR1 SEHNR and CDR2 FQNEAQ (reference sequence). CDR3 DNA: TGTGCCAGCAGCTCCCGCTGGGCTAATGAAAAACTGTTTTTT. It is translated as CASSSRWANEKLFF.

In its sample, this clone was seen once. CDR3 nucleotides: TGTGCCAGCAGCTTAGTTAGGGGCGCTTCGAACACTGAAGCTTTCTTT. The encoded protein is CASSLVRGASNTEAFF. This chain links TRBV7-2 with TRBJ1-1, with a weak D call TRBD1 (5 bases). V lost 1 base, J lost 1 base, and 13 bases lay in between. Germline V CDR1 and CDR2: SGHTA, FQGNSA. CDR3 length: 16 residues. Full variable domain (missing parts from reference TRBV7-2 and TRBJ1-1): GAGVSQSPSNKVTEKGKDVELRCDPISGHTALYWYRQSLGQGLEFLIYFQGNSAPDKSGLPSDRFSAERTGGSVSTLTIQRTQQEDSAVYLCASSLVRGASNTEAFFGQGTRLTVV.

V and J are TRBV24-1 and TRBJ2-3; weak D call: TRBD1 (7 bases). V shed 3 bases and J shed 3 bases, with 18 bases lying between them. Germline CDR1 and CDR2: KGHDR and SFDVKD. The CDR3 covers 17 residues. The CDR3 DNA follows: TGTGCCACCAGTGATCATACAGGGGCGGCGGGGACAGATACGCAGTATTTT. It encodes CATSDHTGAAGTDTQYF.

This clone was observed a single time. CDR3 loop: CASSLGGGSETQYF. The CDR3 DNA sequence: TGTGCCAGCAGTCTGGGGGGGGGATCGGAGACCCAGTACTTC. The genes are TRBV28 and TRBJ2-5; 7 positions match TRBD2. The CDR3 extends over 14 amino acids. Germline V lookup: CDR1 MDHEN, CDR2 SYDVKM. The V gene end was trimmed by 5 bases and the J gene end by 5 bases; junction bases not matched to a gene: 8.

With regard to this clone: This CDR3 is also generated by other DNA sequences in the sample. The chain uses TRBV24-1 and TRBJ1-1; 7 nucleotides line up with TRBD1. This CDR3 has 12 amino acids. The V segment lost 6 bases and the J segment 4 bases; nucleotides outside the gene matches: 1. Per germline, CDR1 KGHDR and CDR2 SFDVKD. Here the CDR3 reads CATSRQGTEAFF. For the CDR3, the DNA is TGTGCCACCAGTCGACAGGGCACTGAAGCTTTCTTT.

This rearrangement joins TRBV27 to TRBJ2-3, with TRBD2 matching over 7 bases. There are 14 residues in the CDR3. In germline, CDR1 is MNHEY, CDR2 SMNVEV (reference sequence). Losses at the gene ends were 2 bases for V and 8 bases for J; bases not matched to a gene: 7. The CDR3 DNA follows: TGTGCCAGCAGTTTAGGGCTAGCGGCGGGTACGCAGTATTTT. Protein product: CASSLGLAAGTQYF.

This sequence joins TRBV21-1 and TRBJ2-7; the table's D gene call, TRBD2, was not cross checked with the DNA. TRBV21-1 is a listed pseudogene. There are 13 residues in the CDR3. CDR3 nucleotides: TGTGCCAGCAGCCCAAAACGGAGGGACGAGCAGTACGTC. Translated, it gives CASSPKRRDEQYV.

The chain recombines TRBV7-9 with TRBJ2-1; 11 bases match TRBD2. The V and J ends lost 5 bases and 8 bases, in that order; junction bases with no gene match: 2. CDR1 and CDR2 (germline): SEHNR, FQNEAQ (reference sequence). The CDR3 consists of 13 residues. The CDR3 bases are TGTGCCAGCAGCCAGACTAGCGGGGATGAGCAGTTCTTC. Protein product: CASSQTSGDEQFF.

J is TRBJ1-2 and V is TRBV12-3 or TRBV12-4; no clear D. V was pared by 5 bases and J by 4 bases, with 8 bases between. The CDR3 is 12 residues long. CDR3 residues: CASSALGYGYTF. The DNA of the CDR3 is TGTGCCAGCAGTGCCTTGGGCTATGGCTACACCTTC.

The chain couples TRBV7-9 to TRBJ2-7; unclear D gene. CDR1 SEHNR and CDR2 FQNEAQ come from the germline V gene (reference sequence). The length of the CDR3 is 13 residues. Trimming pared 4 bases from V and 2 bases from J, leaving 9 bases between. The CDR3 loop is CASSSPNPYEQYV. In DNA form, the CDR3 reads TGTGCCAGCAGCTCCCCGAATCCCTACGAGCAGTACGTC.

The rearrangement uses TRBV10-2 and TRBJ2-7, with D possibly TRBD1 on 6 matching bases. The germline CDR1 and CDR2 sequences are WSHSY and SAAADI. This CDR3 region has 15 residues. Between the trimmed V and J ends, which lost 2 bases and 1 base, there was a span of 12 bases. CDR3 protein: CASSEEWTASYEQYV. For the CDR3, the DNA is TGCGCCAGCAGTGAGGAGTGGACAGCGTCCTACGAGCAGTACGTC.

The J gene is TRBJ2-4, the V gene TRBV6-6; TRBD1 matches at 9 bases. The CDR3 is 16 amino acids. Per the germline V gene, CDR1 is MNHNY and CDR2 is SVGAGI (reference sequence). The V segment lost 5 bases and the J segment 1 base; nucleotides outside the gene matches: 6. The CDR3 region is CASSPQGAGAKNIQYF. Here the CDR3 DNA reads TGTGCCAGCAGTCCACAGGGGGCGGGGGCCAAAAACATTCAGTACTTC.

The chain is built from TRBV6-5 and TRBJ2-7; D uncertain. Trimming removed 8 bases from V and 0 bases from J, with 8 bases in between. The CDR3 sequence is 12 residues long. Germline CDR1 is MNHEY and CDR2 is SVGAGI. The CDR3, as DNA: TGTGCCAGCGAACAGAGCTCCTACGAGCAGTACTTC. Translated, it gives CASEQSSYEQYF.

CDR3 protein: CASSISRQGGEAFF. CDR3 coding DNA: TGTGCCAGTAGTATAAGTAGACAGGGGGGTGAAGCTTTCTTT. The rearrangement links TRBV19 to TRBJ1-1; the match to TRBD1 covers 9 bases. V shed 2 bases and J 7 bases; nucleotides not matched to a gene: 5. Germline CDR1 and CDR2: LNHDA and SQIVND (reference sequence). The CDR3 sequence is 14 residues long. Together with reference TRBV19 and TRBJ1-1, the CDR3 gives the full variable domain: DGGITQSPKYLFRKEGQNVTLSCEQNLNHDAMYWYRQDPGQGLRLIYYSQIVNDFQKGDIAEGYSVSREKKESFPLTVTSAQKNPTAFYLCASSISRQGGEAFFGQGTRLTVV.

The chain joins TRBV12-3 or TRBV12-4 to TRBJ2-3; D remains unclear. The CDR3 loop spans 11 amino acids. The V gene lost 7 bases and the J gene lost 5 bases, with 7 bases spanning the gap. The CDR3 DNA is TGTGCCAGCACTCTCGGAGATACGCAGTATTTT. It yields the protein CASTLGDTQYF.